Listed below are T cell receptor beta chains from one sample, sequenced in a study of T-cell reconstitution after alpha-beta-depleted transplantation in children. Using its own MiXCR run on the PCR reads, TCRdb lists one record per CDR3 protein. The sample lists 400,000 to 500,000 distinct CDR3 sequences; 9.5% to 13% were seen once. The material was PBMCs from the stem cell graft donor, obtained from the stem cell graft. The receptors originated from a human donor who donated a stem cell graft to a child with acute myeloid leukemia. Both conserved end residues are part of each CDR3. A D gene is named only where the DNA matches it firmly. The listing skips clone size in some rows; elsewhere it reads once, few, many or a size class.

j_call d_call clone_size v_call cdr3_nt cdr3_aa
TRBJ2-3 . few TRBV10-3 TGTGCCATCAGCGGTCTTGGAACAGATACGCAGTATTTT CAISGLGTDTQYF
TRBJ1-6 TRBD1 few TRBV18 TGTGCCAGCTCACCGGGGACAGGCCTAAATTCACCCCTCCACTTT CASSPGTGLNSPLHF
TRBJ1-1 TRBD1 few TRBV6-1 TGTGCCAGCAGTGAATTGGGGACAGCCATGAACACTGAAGCTTTCTTT CASSELGTAMNTEAFF
TRBJ2-7 . few TRBV20-1 TGCAGTGCTAGAGAGGGGAGCGGCTACGAGCAGTACTTC CSAREGSGYEQYF
TRBJ2-2 . few TRBV9 TGTGCCAGCAGCGTATCTGGGGGCACCGGGGAGCTGTTTTTT CASSVSGGTGELFF
TRBJ1-5 . . TRBV12-3/TRBV12-4 TGTGCCAGCAGTTTTCAACAGCTTAGCTCCAATCAGCCCCAGCATTTT CASSFQQLSSNQPQHF
TRBJ2-7 . . TRBV5-1 TGCGCCAGCAGCTTGGAGGGCAGGGTCTACGAGCAGTACTTC CASSLEGRVYEQYF
TRBJ1-5 TRBD1 few TRBV29-1 TGCAGCGCCCGACAGGGGAGCGATCAGCCCCAGCATTTT CSARQGSDQPQHF
TRBJ2-7 . . TRBV10-3 TGTGCCATCAGTGACGAGCCAGAGTTGGAGCAGTACTTC CAISDEPELEQYF
TRBJ2-5 . few TRBV5-1 TGCGCCAGCAGAGGACACCACCAAGAGACCCAGTACTTC CASRGHHQETQYF
TRBJ2-5 . few TRBV20-1 TGCAGCGTATATCCCGGGACTGAGGCTCGGACCCAGTACTTC CSVYPGTEARTQYF
TRBJ2-5 . . TRBV27 TGTGCCAGCAGTTTTAGCCCAATAGGGTCCGGAGAGACCCAGTACTTC CASSFSPIGSGETQYF
TRBJ1-4 . few TRBV11-2 TGTGCCAGCAGCTTAAGCCAGGGCGGATATGAAAAACTGTTTTTT CASSLSQGGYEKLFF
TRBJ2-5 TRBD1 many TRBV5-1 TGCGCCAGCAGCTTGACAGGGGTAGAGACCCAGTACTTC CASSLTGVETQYF
TRBJ2-5 TRBD2 . TRBV6-1 TGTGCCAGCAGTGAACGGGGGGGACTAGCGGGATCGGAGACCCAGTACTTC CASSERGGLAGSETQYF